The 19 T cell receptor beta chains in this list originate from one sample, sequenced in a study of cytomegalovirus exposure and HLA in healthy donors. This table comes from immunoSEQ multiplex PCR, and its TCRdb copy is limited to in-frame clones, with some not included. The table includes 200,000 or so clones, around 88% detected once. Sequences were obtained from PBMCs. These TCRs come from a woman younger than 30 in good health and CMV-seronegative.

This chain joins TRBV4-1 and TRBJ2-6; TRBD1 is a possible D gene (6 bases). Germline CDR1 MGHRA, CDR2 YSYEKL. The CDR3 consists of 17 residues. V lost 4 bases and J lost 3, with 16 bases in between. For the CDR3, the DNA is TGCGCCAGCAGCCCCTCTTACACAGGGTTTGGGGCCAACGTCCTGACTTTC. Translated: CASSPSYTGFGANVLTF.

The chain employs TRBV27 and TRBJ2-1; D unresolved. Germline V lookup: CDR1 MNHEY, CDR2 SMNVEV (reference sequence). Trimming cost V 8 bases and J 9 bases, with 11 bases left between them. The CDR3 consists of 11 residues. The chain's CDR3 is CASARSSEQFF. CDR3 sequence (DNA): TGTGCCAGCGCCCGTTCGAGTGAGCAGTTCTTC.

The chain employs TRBV4-1 and TRBJ2-7; D perhaps matches TRBD2 (6 bases). The CDR3 is 17 amino acids. Trimming left V 1 base short and J 1 base short, with 17 bases between. The germline V gene has CDR1 MGHRA and CDR2 YSYEKL. CDR3 sequence (DNA): TGCGCCAGCAGCCAAGTTCTATGGCTAGCGTCATCCTACGAGCAGTACTTC. It is translated as CASSQVLWLASSYEQYF.

This clone was seen many times. The CDR3 here is CASSSGESYNEQFF. CDR3 nucleotides: TGTGCCAGCAGTTCGGGAGAGAGCTACAATGAGCAGTTCTTC. The chain joins TRBV6-5 to TRBJ2-1; weak D call: TRBD2 (6 bases). V lost 4 bases and J lost 3, with 10 bases in between. This CDR3 is built from 14 residues. Germline loops: CDR1 MNHEY, CDR2 SVGAGI.

This clone has just one count. This rearrangement joins TRBV19 to TRBJ2-2; 14 positions agree with TRBD2. The length of the CDR3 is 18 residues. The V segment lost 1 base and the J segment 6 bases; nucleotides outside the gene matches: 7. Germline CDR1 is LNHDA and CDR2 is SQIVND (reference sequence). In DNA, the CDR3 is TGTGCCAGTAGTATAGCCGTGGGACTAGCGGGAGAGTCCGGGGAGCTGTTTTTT. Encoded protein: CASSIAVGLAGESGELFF. Full variable domain (outside the CDR3, taken from reference TRBV19 and TRBJ2-2): DGGITQSPKYLFRKEGQNVTLSCEQNLNHDAMYWYRQDPGQGLRLIYYSQIVNDFQKGDIAEGYSVSREKKESFPLTVTSAQKNPTAFYLCASSIAVGLAGESGELFFGEGSRLTVL.

This clone was found once. V usage is TRBV7-9 and J usage is TRBJ2-1; the match to TRBD1 covers 8 bases. Germline V gene sequence: CDR1 SEHNR, CDR2 FQNEAQ (reference sequence). The CDR3 covers 16 residues. J was trimmed by 8 bases and V by 4 bases; bases with no gene match: 13. CDR3 residues: CASSWRPGQAVDEQFF. In DNA, the CDR3 is TGTGCCAGCAGCTGGAGACCGGGACAGGCCGTGGATGAGCAGTTCTTC. The whole variable domain, filled in from reference TRBV7-9 and TRBJ2-1, reads DTGVSQNPRHKITKRGQNVTFRCDPISEHNRLYWYRQTLGQGPEFLTYFQNEAQLEKSRLLSDRFSAERPKGSFSTLEIQRTEQGDSAMYLCASSWRPGQAVDEQFFGPGTRLTVL.

A single count supports this clone. The CDR3 loop reads CASSPPRWDRGPNTGELFF. CDR3 sequence (DNA): TGTGCCAGCAGCCCACCCAGGTGGGACAGGGGGCCGAACACCGGGGAGCTGTTTTTT. The chain couples TRBV7-3 to TRBJ2-2, with 12 bases identical to TRBD1. Germline CDR1 SGHTA, CDR2 FQGTGA. The CDR3 consists of 19 residues. Trimming removed 5 bases from V and 0 bases from J; junction bases left unmatched: 10. Full variable domain (rest looked up from reference TRBV7-3 and TRBJ2-2): GAGVSQTPSNKVTEKGKYVELRCDPISGHTALYWYRQSLGQGPEFLIYFQGTGAADDSGLPNDRFFAVRPEGSVSTLKIQRTERGDSAVYLCASSPPRWDRGPNTGELFFGEGSRLTVL.

The chain links TRBV5-6 to TRBJ2-1; 10 nucleotides line up with TRBD2. V trimming: 2 bases; J trimming: 4 bases; junction bases outside the gene matches: 9. This CDR3 contains 17 residues. Germline V lookup: CDR1 SGHDT, CDR2 YYEEEE. The CDR3 sequence is CASSLSSWTSGYNEQFF. The DNA of the CDR3 is TGTGCCAGCAGCTTATCGTCGTGGACTAGCGGATACAATGAGCAGTTCTTC. The variable domain in full, with the rest retrieved from reference TRBV5-6 and TRBJ2-1, is DAGVTQSPTHLIKTRGQQVTLRCSPKSGHDTVSWYQQALGQGPQFIFQYYEEEERQRGNFPDRFSGHQFPNYSSELNVNALLLGDSALYLCASSLSSWTSGYNEQFFGPGTRLTVL.

V usage is TRBV7-2 and J usage is TRBJ2-1, with unresolved D. Between the trimmed V and J ends, which lost 1 base and 2 bases, there was a span of 9 bases. Germline CDR1 and CDR2: SGHTA and FQGNSA. The CDR3 has 15 residues. As DNA, the CDR3 is TGTGCCAGCAGCTTAGGGCCCGACACCTACAATGAGCAGTTCTTC. Amino acid sequence: CASSLGPDTYNEQFF. Supplemented by reference TRBV7-2 and TRBJ2-1, the full variable domain reads GAGVSQSPSNKVTEKGKDVELRCDPISGHTALYWYRQSLGQGLEFLIYFQGNSAPDKSGLPSDRFSAERTGGSVSTLTIQRTQQEDSAVYLCASSLGPDTYNEQFFGPGTRLTVL.

The chain joins TRBV9 to TRBJ2-5; no definite D call. Germline CDR1 and CDR2: SGDLS and YYNGEE. V lost 0 bases and J 4 bases, leaving 7 bases between the germline ends. This CDR3 has 13 residues. CDR3 loop: CASSVGQRETQYF. The CDR3, as DNA: TGTGCCAGCAGCGTAGGGCAGCGAGAGACCCAGTACTTC.

V is TRBV2 and J is TRBJ1-1; the match to TRBD1 covers 8 bases. Germline loops: CDR1 SNHLY, CDR2 FYNNEI. The V gene end was trimmed by 6 bases and the J gene end by 4 bases; junction bases not matched to a gene: 4. The CDR3 runs 13 residues. The CDR3 loop reads CASRDRGTTEAFF. The DNA of the CDR3 is TGTGCCAGCAGAGACAGGGGTACCACTGAAGCTTTCTTT.

The DNA of the CDR3 is TGTGCCAGCAGCAGGGAGGATTACAATGAGCAGTTCTTC. Translated, it gives CASSREDYNEQFF. J is TRBJ2-1 and V is TRBV7-6, with D possibly matching TRBD2 (6 bases). CDR3 length equals 13 residues. The germline V and J ends were trimmed by 5 bases and 4 bases, with 9 bases remaining between them. Germline V gene data show CDR1 as SGHVS and CDR2 as FNYEAQ.

The chain joins TRBV7-2 to TRBJ2-7; 8 bases match TRBD1. V was clipped by 6 bases and J by 3 bases; unmatched bases: 10. This CDR3 is built from 15 residues. Germline-derived CDR1 and CDR2 are SGHTA and FQGNSA. The chain's CDR3 is CASRKPTGVSYEQYF. The CDR3 nucleotides are TGTGCCAGCAGGAAACCGACAGGGGTCAGCTACGAGCAGTACTTC. The entire variable domain, with the rest obtained from reference TRBV7-2 and TRBJ2-7, is as follows: GAGVSQSPSNKVTEKGKDVELRCDPISGHTALYWYRQSLGQGLEFLIYFQGNSAPDKSGLPSDRFSAERTGGSVSTLTIQRTQQEDSAVYLCASRKPTGVSYEQYFGPGTRLTVT.

V usage is TRBV11-2 and J usage is TRBJ1-5; D is perhaps TRBD1 (5 bases). Germline CDR1 SGHAT, CDR2 FQNNGV. The CDR3 has 14 amino acids. V was pared by 5 bases and J by 1 base, with 9 bases between. The CDR3 coding sequence is TGTGCCAGCAGCGTGACAGTGAGCAATCAGCCCCAGCATTTT. Its translation: CASSVTVSNQPQHF.

The V call is TRBV15, the J call TRBJ2-6; D gene unclear. CDR1 LNHNV and CDR2 YYDKDF come from the germline V gene (reference sequence). There are 16 residues in the CDR3. V dropped 0 bases and J dropped 0 bases, with 6 bases sitting between them. CDR3 sequence: CATSRDRGSGANVLTF. For the CDR3, the DNA is TGTGCCACCAGCAGAGATCGCGGCTCTGGGGCCAACGTCCTGACTTTC.

The chain combines TRBV19 with TRBJ1-2, with D hard to call. The germline V gene has CDR1 LNHDA and CDR2 SQIVND (reference sequence). This CDR3 is 14 amino acids long. Trimming removed 1 base from V and 8 bases from J, with 14 bases in between. The CDR3 coding sequence is TGTGCCAGTAGTATAGGAGGGCACATGGCCGGCTACACCTTC. This codes for CASSIGGHMAGYTF.

CDR3 protein: CASSGRRAYEQYF. CDR3 sequence (DNA): TGTGCCAGCAGTGGGAGGCGGGCCTACGAGCAGTACTTC. The chain joins TRBV6-1 to TRBJ2-7, with D perhaps matching TRBD2 (5 bases). This CDR3 has 13 amino acids. The germline V gene has CDR1 MNHNS and CDR2 SASEGT. V gave up 4 bases and J gave up 2 bases, with 9 bases separating them.

J is TRBJ2-5 and V is TRBV5-6, with D perhaps matching TRBD1 (5 bases). V lost 3 bases to trimming and J lost 1 base, with 25 bases between them. The length of the CDR3 is 19 residues. The germline gives CDR1 SGHDT, CDR2 YYEEEE. The CDR3 coding sequence is TGTGCCAGCAGCTCTGGCGGTGGATGGGGTAGACAGCTCCAAGAGACCCAGTACTTC. This encodes CASSSGGGWGRQLQETQYF.

The V and J genes are TRBV5-1 and TRBJ1-4; TRBD1 aligns across 7 bases. From germline, CDR1 is SGHRS and CDR2 YFSETQ. This CDR3 region has 18 residues. V gave up 3 bases and J gave up 0 bases; unmatched junction bases: 11. The CDR3 nucleotides read TGCGCCAGCAGCTATATTTGGGACAGTCCATCAACTAATGAAAAACTGTTTTTT. Its translation is CASSYIWDSPSTNEKLFF.